A selection of T cell receptor beta chains follows, all from one sample in a study of technical replicates of blood from several donors. The data were produced by immunoSEQ multiplex PCR, yet TCRdb's version contains in-frame clones alone and is incomplete. The sample yields approximately 65,000 clones, approximately 86% seen once. Sequencing was done on a sample of PBMCs. The origin of the receptors is a human donor in good health. Some clones in this sample may be carry-over from other donors' samples. The CDR3 runs from the conserved cysteine through the conserved F or W. A D gene is named only where the DNA matches it firmly. The size of a clone is reported for some rows only, either as once, few or many, or as a class for expanded clones.

. | . | TRBJ1-1 | TRBV11-3 | TGTGCCAGCAGCCCCTCAGAGAACACTGAAGCTTTCTTT | CASSPSENTEAFF
. | . | TRBJ1-3 | TRBV7-6 | TGTGCCAGCAGCCCGACGAGGGGGTCTGGAAACACCATATATTTT | CASSPTRGSGNTIYF
TRBD2 | . | TRBJ2-7 | TRBV4-3 | TGCGCCAGCAGCCAGCCCACTAGCGGGGGGCGGTACGAGCAGTACTTC | CASSQPTSGGRYEQYF
TRBD1 | once | TRBJ1-3 | TRBV18 | TGTGCCAGCTCAGCCACGGGACAGGGCTCTGGAAACACCATATATTTT | CASSATGQGSGNTIYF
. | . | TRBJ2-2 | TRBV5-6 | TGTGCCAGCAGCTCGTCTTTGACCCGGGGCACCGGGGAGCTGTTTTTT | CASSSSLTRGTGELFF
TRBD1 | . | TRBJ1-2 | TRBV10-3 | TGTGCCATCAGTGAGTCGAGGGACAGGCCGTCTTGGGGCTACACCTTC | CAISESRDRPSWGYTF
. | once | TRBJ2-5 | TRBV7-2 | TGTGCCAGCAGCCTGACAGGCCCTGTAGAGACCCAGTACTTC | CASSLTGPVETQYF
. | . | TRBJ1-2 | TRBV4-2 | TGTGCCAGCAGCCAAGTTGGCGACAGTAACTATGGCTACACCTTC | CASSQVGDSNYGYTF
. | . | TRBJ2-5 | TRBV10-3 | TGTGCCATCAGTGAAGAGGGAGAGACCCAGTACTTC | CAISEEGETQYF
TRBD2 | . | TRBJ2-3 | TRBV30 | TGTGCCTGGGAGACTAGCGGGGTCGCCGGTACGCAGTATTTT | CAWETSGVAGTQYF
TRBD2 | . | TRBJ2-2 | TRBV2 | TGTGCCAGCACGGGGGGGAGGAACACCGGGGAGCTGTTTTTT | CASTGGRNTGELFF
TRBD1 | . | TRBJ2-2 | TRBV2 | TGTGCCAGCAGTAAGACAGGGGGTAACACCGGGGAGCTGTTTTTT | CASSKTGGNTGELFF
TRBD2 | . | TRBJ2-2 | TRBV4-1 | TGCGCCAGCAGCCCGGCGGGAGGTAGAGGCACCGGGGAGCTGTTTTTT | CASSPAGGRGTGELFF
TRBD2 | . | TRBJ2-3 | TRBV6-1 | TGTGCCAGCAGTGACCTAGCGGGAAAGCACACAGATACGCAGTATTTT | CASSDLAGKHTDTQYF
. | . | TRBJ2-2 | TRBV30 | TGTGCCTGGAGTGAAGCGAGCCTCACCGGGGAGCTGTTTTTT | CAWSEASLTGELFF
TRBD1 | few | TRBJ1-6 | TRBV5-1 | TGCGCCAGCAGACTTTCCGGGACAGCTAATTCACCCCTCCACTTT | CASRLSGTANSPLHF
. | . | TRBJ1-2 | TRBV4-2 | TGTGCCAGCAGCCAAGGGCAGGGCGGCTATGGCTACACCTTC | CASSQGQGGYGYTF
TRBD2 | . | TRBJ2-1 | TRBV27 | TGTGCCAGCAGTTTAATGGGACTAGCAACCAATGAGCAGTTCTTC | CASSLMGLATNEQFF
. | . | TRBJ2-6 | TRBV19 | TGTGCCAGTAGGGCGGCTGCTGGGCGGGATGCTGGGGCCAACGTCCTGACTTTC | CASRAAAGRDAGANVLTF
. | . | TRBJ2-7 | TRBV4-1 | TGCGCCAGCAGCCAAGATCGGGAGAGGTCCCCCCCCTACGAGCAGTACTTC | CASSQDRERSPPYEQYF
. | . | TRBJ2-2 | TRBV5-4 | TGTGCCAGCAGCTTGTTTAGCGGAGCATCCCACACCGGGGAGCTGTTTTTT | CASSLFSGASHTGELFF
. | . | TRBJ1-2 | TRBV5-1 | TGCGCCAGCAGCTTGGAAGTCGGGAGGAACTATGGCTACACCTTC | CASSLEVGRNYGYTF